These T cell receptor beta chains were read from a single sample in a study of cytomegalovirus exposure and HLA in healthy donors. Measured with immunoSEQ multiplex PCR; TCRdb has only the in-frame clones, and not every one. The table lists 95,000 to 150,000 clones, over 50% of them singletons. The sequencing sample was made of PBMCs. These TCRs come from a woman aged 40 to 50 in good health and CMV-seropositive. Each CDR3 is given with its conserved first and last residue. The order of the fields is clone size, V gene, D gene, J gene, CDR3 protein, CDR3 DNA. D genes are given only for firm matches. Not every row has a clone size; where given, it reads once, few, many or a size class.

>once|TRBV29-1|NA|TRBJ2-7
CSVGGTGGVSYEQYF
TGCAGCGTTGGAGGGACTGGGGGTGTTTCCTACGAGCAGTACTTC
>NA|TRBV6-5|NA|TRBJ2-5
CASSKLPREETQYF
TGTGCCAGCTCAAAACTCCCCAGGGAAGAGACCCAGTACTTC
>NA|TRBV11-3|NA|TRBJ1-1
CASSSYLSLEAFF
TGTGCCAGCAGCTCCTATCTATCACTTGAAGCTTTCTTT
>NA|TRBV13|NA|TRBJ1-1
CASSLGGADTEAFF
TGTGCCAGCAGCTTGGGAGGGGCGGACACTGAAGCTTTCTTT
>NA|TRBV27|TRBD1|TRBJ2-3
CASSFQGVDTQYF
TGTGCCAGCAGTTTCCAGGGGGTCGATACGCAGTATTTT
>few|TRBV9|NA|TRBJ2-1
CASSPRLGLSYNEQFF
TGTGCCAGCAGCCCCCGACTAGGGCTTTCCTACAATGAGCAGTTCTTC
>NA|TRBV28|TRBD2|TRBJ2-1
CASSFGLANEQFF
TGTGCCAGCAGCTTCGGACTAGCGAATGAGCAGTTCTTC
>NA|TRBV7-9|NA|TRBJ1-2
CASSPGEGYTF
TGTGCCAGCAGCCCCGGAGAAGGCTACACCTTC
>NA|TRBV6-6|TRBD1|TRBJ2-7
CASSATGQASYEQYF
TGTGCCAGCAGTGCCACGGGACAGGCCTCCTACGAGCAGTACTTC
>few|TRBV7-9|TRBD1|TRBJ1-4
CASSFLTGGATNEKLFF
TGTGCCAGCAGCTTCCTAACAGGGGGCGCAACTAATGAAAAACTGTTTTTT
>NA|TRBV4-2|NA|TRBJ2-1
CASSQDGGTYNEQFF
TGTGCCAGCAGCCAAGATGGCGGGACCTACAATGAGCAGTTCTTC
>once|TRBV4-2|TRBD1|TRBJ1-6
CASSQDPPRQGASSPLHF
TGTGCCAGCAGCCAAGATCCCCCTCGACAGGGGGCGAGTTCACCCCTCCACTTT
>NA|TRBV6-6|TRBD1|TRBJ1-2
CASSYADRDGYTF
TGTGCCAGCAGTTACGCAGACAGGGACGGCTACACCTTC
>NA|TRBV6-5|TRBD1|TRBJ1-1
CASSLDRVNTEAFF
TGTGCCAGCAGTTTAGACAGGGTGAACACTGAAGCTTTCTTT
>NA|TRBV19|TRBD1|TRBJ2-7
CASSIGTGPGTYEQYF
TGTGCCAGTAGTATTGGGACAGGTCCGGGAACCTACGAGCAGTACTTC
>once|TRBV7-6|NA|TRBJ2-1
CASSLVENSRQGGANEQFF
TGTGCCAGCAGCTTAGTGGAAAACTCCAGGCAGGGGGGTGCCAATGAGCAGTTCTTC
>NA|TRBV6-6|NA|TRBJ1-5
CASSYGQASSNQPQHF
TGTGCCAGCAGTTACGGGCAGGCCAGTAGCAATCAGCCCCAGCATTTT